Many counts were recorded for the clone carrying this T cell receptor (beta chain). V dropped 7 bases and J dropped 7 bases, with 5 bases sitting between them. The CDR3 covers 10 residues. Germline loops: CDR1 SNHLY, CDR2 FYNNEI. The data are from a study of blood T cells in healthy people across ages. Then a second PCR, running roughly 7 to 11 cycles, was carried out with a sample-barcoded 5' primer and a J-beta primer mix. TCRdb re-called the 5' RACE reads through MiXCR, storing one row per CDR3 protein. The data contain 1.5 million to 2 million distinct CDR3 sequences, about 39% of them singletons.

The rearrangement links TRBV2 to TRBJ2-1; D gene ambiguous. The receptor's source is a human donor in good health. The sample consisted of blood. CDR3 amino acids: CASMGNEQFF. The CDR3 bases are TGTGCCAGCATGGGGAATGAGCAGTTCTTC.